This T cell receptor (beta chain) was found in a study of blood T cells in healthy people across ages. Study observations and caveats: Higher naive T cell percentage went strongly together with higher TCR beta diversity.

Comment on this clonotype: What it binds is unknown.

The V and J ends lost 1 base and 1 base, in that order; junction bases with no gene match: 16. Germline CDR1 reads LGHDT; CDR2 reads YNNKEL (reference sequence). This CDR3 is built from 20 residues. Each donor supplied around 10 milliliters of peripheral blood. Then a second PCR, running roughly 6 to 12 cycles, was carried out with a sample-barcoded 5' primer and a J-beta primer mix. One entry per CDR3 protein results from TCRdb running MiXCR on the 5' RACE reads. Of some 900,000 distinct CDR3 sequences listed, about 48% are singletons. Sequencing input: blood. This clonotype was sampled from a man younger than 40 in good health. J is TRBJ1-1 and V is TRBV3-1; 9 bases map to TRBD1. The DNA for the CDR3 is TGTGCCAGCAGCCAAGTAGGTTTTTGGACAGGGGCCGCCAAGAACACTGAAGCTTTCTTT. Translation gives CASSQVGFWTGAAKNTEAFF.